This T cell receptor (beta chain) was recorded in a study of T cell repertoires in cytomegalovirus infection. Across the study: The study used recently identified HLA-C-restricted and well-studied HLA-B-restricted CMV epitopes. In public TCR beta signatures, there were indications of both CMV infection and matching HLA type. Overall study findings and caveats: Identification of carriers of CMV plus the relevant HLA was performed using cumulative public TCR beta family frequency. Clonotype analysis showed dominance of the ex vivo response by HLA-C-restricted CMV-specific TCR beta clonotypes.

CDR3 length: 15 amino acids. CDR1 and CDR2 (germline): LGHDT, YNNKEL (reference sequence). As to this clonotype: Antigen specificity is unknown. Germline is not matched at one junction end, which may reflect a read error.

In TCRdb, the reads were re-called with MiXCR into one record per CDR3 protein. The repertoire consists of approximately 1,000,000 distinct CDR3 sequences, with 31% occurring once and the leading ten covering about an eighth. The sequence came from a human donor in good health (CMV status not recorded). Some clones in this sample may be carry-over from other donors' samples. The source was cultured CD8+ T cells from PBMCs, collected from culture after CMV antigen stimulation. The chain recombines TRBV3-1 with TRBJ1-2, with unresolved D. CDR3 residues: CVSSQDMDDYYGYTF. For the CDR3, the DNA is TGTGTCAGCAGCCAAGATATGGACGACTACTATGGCTACACCTTC.